The 8 T cell receptor beta chains reported below all come from one sample, sequenced in a study of shared clonotypes between healthy human individuals (dated by TCRdb to the early 2020s). Preparation of the library involved the immunoSEQ multiplex PCR assay. In its TCRdb copy, this immuneACCESS table keeps in-frame sequences only and misses some clones. Where compared with another copy, unresolved V genes explain less than half of these, and the others have no known cause. The sample table holds around 1.1 million clones, of which approximately 78% were seen once. Roughly 0.65% of the sample is taken by the ten largest. Specimen: memory CD4+ T cells from PBMCs. The cell subset or site label for this specimen denotes: CD45RA-negative fraction. The receptors were sampled from a man younger than 35 in good health. Some clones in this sample may be carry-over from other donors' samples.

As for this clone: Additional DNA sequences in this sample encode the identical CDR3. The genes are TRBV5-1 and TRBJ2-3; TRBD2 aligns across 7 bases. The germline V gene encodes CDR1 SGHRS and CDR2 YFSETQ. This CDR3 has 16 amino acids. V dropped 2 bases and J dropped 0; count of bases not matched to a gene: 6. CDR3 nucleotides: TGCGCCAGCAGCTTCCGCCTAGCGGCTAGCACAGATACGCAGTATTTT. Translating gives CASSFRLAASTDTQYF.

The V gene is TRBV5-8, the J gene TRBJ1-1; D remains unclear. The CDR3 has 16 amino acids. The V and J ends lost 4 bases and 1 base respectively, with 17 bases between them. Germline lookup yields CDR1 SGHTS and CDR2 YDEGEE. CDR3 sequence: CASSKLGGVKNTEAFF. CDR3 in DNA: TGTGCCAGCAGCAAGCTCGGTGGGGTAAAGAACACTGAAGCTTTCTTT. Using reference TRBV5-8 and TRBJ1-1 for the parts outside the CDR3, the full variable domain is EAGVTQSPTHLIKTRGQQATLRCSPISGHTSVYWYQQALGLGLQFLLWYDEGEERNRGNFPPRFSGRQFPNYSSELNVNALELEDSALYLCASSKLGGVKNTEAFFGQGTRLTVV.

There are a few counts of this clone. Here the CDR3 reads CASSMMRVSNQPQHF. CDR3 nucleotides: TGTGCCAGTAGTATGATGAGGGTTTCGAATCAGCCCCAGCATTTT. The gene calls are TRBV19 and TRBJ1-5; D unresolved. Germline lookup yields CDR1 LNHDA and CDR2 SQIVND (reference sequence). The CDR3 has 15 amino acids. V shed 3 bases and J shed 4 bases, with 13 bases lying between them.

V usage is TRBV10-3 and J usage is TRBJ1-2, with 8 bases aligning to TRBD1. Trimming cost V 10 bases and J 4 bases; bases outside gene matches: 17. The CDR3 is 16 amino acids. Germline V CDR1 and CDR2: ENHRY, SYGVKD. CDR3 bases: TGTGCCAGTGCGCCGGGACAGGCGCCTTCAGTCTATGGCTACACCTTC. Translation gives CASAPGQAPSVYGYTF.

The chain uses TRBV14 and TRBJ1-1; no definite D call. Trimming pared 0 bases from V and 7 bases from J, leaving 12 bases between. The CDR3 is 14 residues long. Germline lookup yields CDR1 SGHDN and CDR2 FVKESK. In DNA form, the CDR3 reads TGTGCCAGCAGCCAAGATCTACAGTCCTATGAAGCTTTCTTT. Its protein is CASSQDLQSYEAFF.

This clone was detected only a few times. The CDR3 protein is CASSEDRLAIVVETQYF. The CDR3 DNA sequence: TGTGCCAGCAGCGAAGACCGACTAGCGATAGTTGTGGAGACCCAGTACTTC. The chain uses TRBV7-9 and TRBJ2-5, with 8 bases that match TRBD2. The CDR3 loop spans 17 amino acids. V shed 5 bases, J shed 5 bases, and the junction held 16 bases outside the gene matches. From germline, CDR1 is SEHNR and CDR2 FQNEAQ (reference sequence).

The chain joins TRBV19 to TRBJ1-2; 9 positions agree with TRBD1. This CDR3 spans 15 amino acids. Germline loops: CDR1 LNHDA, CDR2 SQIVND (reference sequence). Germline trimming cut 5 bases from V and 6 bases from J; bases unmatched to any gene: 10. The CDR3 DNA is TGTGCCAGTAGTCCCCTCAAAAGGACAGGGGATGGCTACACCTTC. The encoded protein is CASSPLKRTGDGYTF.

This clone was recorded only once. The rearrangement uses TRBV4-3 and TRBJ1-3; D perhaps matches TRBD1 (6 bases). Trimming stripped 4 bases from V and 1 base from J, with 11 bases between. The CDR3 sequence is 15 residues long. The germline V gene encodes CDR1 LGHNA and CDR2 YSLEER. CDR3 sequence: CASSPRTVSGNTIYF. CDR3 DNA sequence: TGCGCCAGCAGCCCACGGACAGTTTCTGGAAACACCATATATTTT.